These 5 T cell receptor beta chains were sequenced from one sample in a study of blood T cell repertoires in COVID-19. This table comes from immunoSEQ multiplex PCR, and its TCRdb copy is limited to in-frame clones, with some not included. The table shows around 300,000 clones, with about nine tenths occurring only once. Sequenced sample: peripheral blood. These receptors all stem from a woman younger than 45 with active or convalescent COVID-19.

This chain links TRBV7-2 with TRBJ2-5; 11 bases are shared with TRBD1. CDR1 is SGHTA and CDR2 is FQGNSA in the germline V gene. Trimming removed 1 base from V and 4 bases from J; junction bases left unmatched: 8. The CDR3 totals 17 residues. CDR3 sequence: CASSLGAGQGVRETQYF. Written as DNA, the CDR3 is TGTGCCAGCAGCTTAGGTGCGGGACAGGGGGTCCGAGAGACCCAGTACTTC.

The V gene is TRBV29-1, the J gene TRBJ2-3, with 7 nucleotides matching TRBD2. Trimming at V came to 8 bases and at J to 2 bases, leaving 16 bases not matched to a gene. Germline V CDR1 and CDR2: SQVTM, ANQGSEA. This CDR3 is built from 16 residues. Here the CDR3 reads CSSSLGSGGYTDTQYF. In DNA, the CDR3 is TGCAGCTCAAGCTTGGGGTCGGGGGGATACACAGATACGCAGTATTTT.

The chain joins TRBV7-3 to TRBJ2-2; the match to TRBD2 covers 9 bases. The CDR3 sequence is 16 residues long. Germline loops: CDR1 SGHTA, CDR2 FQGTGA. Trimming cost V 4 bases and J 3 bases; bases outside gene matches: 6. CDR3 nucleotides: TGTGCCAGCAGCTCCCCACCTAGCGGGGACACCGGGGAGCTGTTTTTT. Its translation: CASSSPPSGDTGELFF.

This chain uses TRBV6-5 with TRBJ2-2; TRBD2 is a possible D gene (7 bases). The CDR3 totals 15 residues. Trimming shortened V by 7 bases and J by 4 bases, and 16 bases separated the two germline ends. From germline, CDR1 is MNHEY and CDR2 SVGAGI. The DNA for the CDR3 is TGTGCCAGCACTAAGGGGGGGGCGGGCACCGGGGAGCTGTTTTTT. Its protein is CASTKGGAGTGELFF.

This chain joins TRBV5-1 and TRBJ2-1, with D possibly TRBD2 on 6 matching bases. With 4 bases removed from V and 0 bases from J, the gap between germline ends came to 11 bases. Germline lookup yields CDR1 SGHRS and CDR2 YFSETQ. This CDR3 contains 15 residues. The CDR3: CASSVAVSSYNEQFF. The CDR3 DNA follows: TGCGCCAGCAGCGTAGCGGTTAGCTCCTACAATGAGCAGTTCTTC.